The 23 T cell receptor beta chains reported below all come from one sample, sequenced in a study of T-cell reconstitution after alpha-beta-depleted transplantation in children. Unique molecular identifiers were built into the TCRbeta library. From the PCR reads, TCRdb called clonotypes with MiXCR, one entry per CDR3 protein. Of 440,000 or so distinct CDR3 sequences detected, around 9.9% appear once; the ten largest clones hold approximately 5%. The sequenced sample was PBMCs from the stem cell graft donor, obtained from the stem cell graft. The receptor source for this set is a human donor who donated a stem cell graft to a child with acute myeloid leukemia.

In this sample, this clonotype turned up a few times. V and J are TRBV11-1 and TRBJ2-1, with TRBD2 matching 11 bases. The germline V gene encodes CDR1 SGHAT and CDR2 FQDESV (reference sequence). The CDR3 has 19 residues. The V segment lost 2 bases and the J segment 9 bases; nucleotides outside the gene matches: 18. The CDR3 spells CASSLSSLAGAGVQFEQFF. The CDR3 bases are TGTGCCAGCAGCTTATCTTCACTAGCGGGGGCTGGAGTACAATTTGAGCAGTTCTTC.

This chain links TRBV21-1 with TRBJ1-2; TRBD1 is the table's D call and was not checked against the DNA. TRBV21-1 is flagged as a pseudogene. This CDR3 contains 19 residues. CDR3 in DNA: TGTGCCAGCAGCAAATTGCTAGGGGGTTACAGGGGAAAGGGCTATGGCTACACCTTC. It encodes CASSKLLGGYRGKGYGYTF.

The chain joins TRBV5-6 to TRBJ1-1; the D gene is possibly TRBD1 (6 bases). Germline CDR1 and CDR2: SGHDT and YYEEEE. The CDR3 length is 15 residues. Trimming left V 0 bases short and J 6 bases short, with 15 bases between. CDR3 in DNA: TGTGCCAGCAGCTTGGCCTTTGTGGGGGCGCCTGAAGCTTTCTTT. Its protein product is CASSLAFVGAPEAFF.

V gene TRBV28 combines with J gene TRBJ2-7; 13 bases map to TRBD2. Losses at the gene ends were 6 bases for V and 5 bases for J; bases not matched to a gene: 7. This CDR3 region has 15 residues. From germline, CDR1 is MDHEN and CDR2 SYDVKM. The CDR3 DNA reads TGTGCCAGCAGATGGACTAGCGGGAGTCCACACGAGCAGTACTTC. This translates into CASRWTSGSPHEQYF.

This clonotype was observed a handful of times. The CDR3 sequence is CASSSRTGGYSPLHF. In DNA, the CDR3 is TGTGCCAGCAGTTCTAGGACAGGGGGTTATTCACCCCTCCACTTT. This chain joins TRBV6-5 and TRBJ1-6; 10 nucleotides line up with TRBD1. The CDR3 covers 15 residues. Germline CDR1 and CDR2: MNHEY and SVGAGI. The junction had 5 bases not matched to a gene; V was cut back by 4 bases and J by 8 bases.

This chain joins TRBV10-2 and TRBJ2-7; D gene uncertain. The CDR3 is 13 amino acids. Germline V gene lookup returns CDR1 WSHSY and CDR2 SAAADI. Deletions cut 3 bases from V and 2 bases from J, with 8 bases between. The CDR3 here is CASSDGDPYEQYV. DNA of the CDR3: TGCGCCAGCAGTGATGGGGATCCCTACGAGCAGTACGTC.

This clonotype has at least ten counts. The rearrangement links TRBV6-6 to TRBJ2-7; D possibly uses TRBD1 or TRBD2 (5 bases each). Trimming took off 0 bases at V and 3 bases at J, with 6 bases between the two ends. CDR3 length equals 13 residues. The V gene's germline CDR1 is MNHNY and CDR2 SVGAGI (reference sequence). CDR3 coding DNA: TGTGCCAGCAGTTACTCGAGGGGCTACGAGCAGTACTTC. It yields the protein CASSYSRGYEQYF.

This clonotype was observed once. The rearrangement links TRBV7-6 to TRBJ2-1, with 10 positions matching TRBD2. The V gene's germline CDR1 is SGHVS and CDR2 FNYEAQ. The CDR3 extends over 16 amino acids. With 3 bases clipped from V and 4 bases from J, the junction kept 6 bases outside the gene matches. CDR3 sequence: CASSLPTSGVYNEQFF. In nucleotides, the CDR3 is TGTGCCAGCAGCTTGCCTACTAGCGGGGTATACAATGAGCAGTTCTTC. The variable domain in full, with the rest retrieved from reference TRBV7-6 and TRBJ2-1, is GAGVSQSPRYKVTKRGQDVALRCDPISGHVSLYWYRQALGQGPEFLTYFNYEAQQDKSGLPNDRFSAERPEGSISTLTIQRTEQRDSAMYRCASSLPTSGVYNEQFFGPGTRLTVL.

The J gene is TRBJ2-3, the V gene TRBV5-1; either TRBD1 or TRBD2 may fit D (5 bases each). CDR1 is SGHRS, CDR2 YFSETQ, per germline. Trimming left V 2 bases short and J 2 bases short, with 15 bases between. The CDR3 covers 16 residues. DNA for the CDR3: TGCGCCAGCAGCTTAGGGGCTAGCCAATTCACAGATACGCAGTATTTT. This gives the protein CASSLGASQFTDTQYF.

About this clonotype itself: At one end the junction does not follow the germline gene, possibly because of a read error. The rearrangement uses TRBV5-6 and TRBJ2-2; 7 nucleotides agree with TRBD1. Germline CDR1 is SGHDT and CDR2 is YYEEEE. The CDR3 is 16 amino acids. The CDR3 here is CASSPLDRSNTAELFF. In DNA form, the CDR3 reads TGTGCCAGCAGCCCTCTGGACAGGTCGAACACCGCGGAGCTGTTTTTT.

This clonotype was found a few times. This chain connects TRBV7-2 to TRBJ2-1, with TRBD2 matching 10 bases. V shed 3 bases and J 4 bases; nucleotides not matched to a gene: 3. This CDR3 spans 15 amino acids. Looked up from germline, CDR1 is SGHTA and CDR2 is FQGNSA. The CDR3 DNA sequence: TGTGCCAGCAGCTTCGGACTAGCGGCATACAATGAGCAGTTCTTC. It is translated as CASSFGLAAYNEQFF.

This clonotype was detected many times. This chain links TRBV2 with TRBJ1-5, with a weak D call TRBD1 (5 bases). This CDR3 is 14 amino acids long. V lost 2 bases to trimming and J lost 7 bases, with 12 bases between them. Germline lookup yields CDR1 SNHLY and CDR2 FYNNEI. The CDR3 loop reads CASSESSREQPQHF. CDR3 nucleotide sequence: TGTGCCAGCAGTGAATCGTCCAGGGAACAGCCCCAGCATTTT.

At least ten counts were recorded for this clonotype. CDR3 amino acids: CSARGDDSGGTEAFF. The DNA of the CDR3 is TGCAGTGCTAGAGGGGACGACTCGGGTGGCACTGAAGCTTTCTTT. The gene calls are TRBV20-1 and TRBJ1-1; D is possibly TRBD1 (5 bases). The germline V gene encodes CDR1 DFQATT and CDR2 SNEGSKA (reference sequence). This CDR3 region has 15 residues. The germline V and J ends were trimmed by 1 base and 4 bases, with 16 bases remaining between them.

This clonotype was observed many times. The chain links TRBV4-3 to TRBJ2-2, with D perhaps matching TRBD1 (5 bases). The CDR3 covers 16 residues. Germline-derived CDR1 and CDR2 are LGHNA and YSLEER. V was shortened by 0 bases and J by 1 base, with 9 bases between the two germline ends. The CDR3 coding sequence is TGCGCCAGCAGCCAAGACAGGGATCGGAACACCGGGGAGCTGTTTTTT. This encodes CASSQDRDRNTGELFF.

This clonotype was detected ten times or more. This chain connects TRBV7-3 to TRBJ2-1; 13 bases are shared with TRBD2. Germline V lookup: CDR1 SGHTA, CDR2 FQGTGA. The length of the CDR3 is 16 residues. Trimming at V came to 6 bases and at J to 6 bases, leaving 8 bases not matched to a gene. As DNA, the CDR3 is TGTGCCAGCAGACCGACTAGCGGGGGGTCCCCCAATGAGCAGTTCTTC. This codes for CASRPTSGGSPNEQFF.

Here the CDR3 DNA reads TGCGCCAGTGGCGAGGGGGTCCATGAGCAGTTCTTC. Translation: CASGEGVHEQFF. This chain connects TRBV5-1 to TRBJ2-1; a possible D gene is TRBD1 (6 bases). CDR3 length: 12 residues. CDR1 SGHRS and CDR2 YFSETQ come from the germline V gene. V dropped 8 bases and J dropped 8 bases, with 14 bases sitting between them.

In its sample, this clonotype was seen a few times. V and J are TRBV20-1 and TRBJ1-1; 7 bases are shared with TRBD1. With 4 bases clipped from V and 2 bases from J, the junction kept 7 bases outside the gene matches. CDR3 length: 14 residues. CDR1 and CDR2 from the germline V gene are DFQATT and SNEGSKA (reference sequence). CDR3 DNA sequence: TGCAGTGCTAAGCAGGGACAGCCAAACACTGAAGCTTTCTTT. Amino acids: CSAKQGQPNTEAFF.

V usage is TRBV20-1 and J usage is TRBJ2-1; D possibly corresponds to TRBD1 (5 bases). V gave up 0 bases and J gave up 8 bases, with 14 bases separating them. The CDR3 is 14 amino acids. CDR1 is DFQATT and CDR2 is SNEGSKA in the germline V gene (reference sequence). The CDR3 region has the DNA TGCAGTGCTAGAGATCATCAGGGCGGCGATGAGCAGTTCTTC. The encoded protein is CSARDHQGGDEQFF.

The rearrangement uses TRBV27 and TRBJ1-2; 7 nucleotides agree with TRBD1. The CDR3 covers 16 residues. Per germline, CDR1 MNHEY and CDR2 SMNVEV (reference sequence). V lost 0 bases and J lost 5; bases outside the gene matches: 9. For the CDR3, the DNA is TGTGCCAGCAGTTTATCCGCAGGGGGAGTAGGGTATGGCTACACCTTC. Translated: CASSLSAGGVGYGYTF.

Many counts were recorded for this clonotype. This rearrangement joins TRBV5-1 to TRBJ2-2; 8 nucleotides agree with TRBD1. The CDR3 loop spans 15 amino acids. Germline V CDR1 and CDR2: SGHRS, YFSETQ. V was clipped by 2 bases and J by 2 bases; unmatched bases: 2. This chain's CDR3 is CASSFGQGNTGELFF. The CDR3 bases are TGCGCCAGCAGCTTCGGACAGGGCAACACCGGGGAGCTGTTTTTT.

The gene calls are TRBV12-3 or TRBV12-4 and TRBJ1-1; D might be TRBD1 (5 bases). This CDR3 contains 14 residues. Trimming left V 6 bases short and J 0 bases short, with 11 bases between. The CDR3 loop is CASRPPGVNTEAFF. CDR3 bases: TGTGCCAGCAGACCCCCGGGGGTGAACACTGAAGCTTTCTTT.

The chain carries TRBV29-1 and TRBJ1-1; D is ambiguous. V shed 1 base and J shed 6 bases, with 18 bases lying between them. The CDR3 totals 15 residues. Germline loops: CDR1 SQVTM, CDR2 ANQGSEA. Here the CDR3 DNA reads TGCAGCGTTGAAGCGAGGGTAGACACCTCCGCTGAAGCTTTCTTT. This gives the protein CSVEARVDTSAEAFF.

Comment on this clonotype: One end of the junction fails to match germline, which may point to a read error. The CDR3 loop is CASSLGGDYQETQYF. For the CDR3, the DNA is TGTGCTAGCAGCTTAGGGGGGGACTACCAAGAGACCCAGTACTTC. The chain is built from TRBV7-7 and TRBJ2-5; perhaps TRBD2 as D (7 bases). CDR1 SSHAT and CDR2 FNYEAQ come from the germline V gene (reference sequence). The CDR3 contains 15 residues.